This T cell receptor beta chain is drawn from a study of T cells after yellow fever vaccination. This CDR3 is built from 14 residues. The V gene's germline CDR1 is SEHNR and CDR2 FQNEAQ (reference sequence). J was trimmed by 7 bases and V by 5 bases; bases with no gene match: 7. The 5'RACE template-switching step produced TCR cDNA and added a universal primer site and UMIs. TCRdb re-analysed the 5' RACE reads in MiXCR, keeping a single row per CDR3 protein. Counted here are about 96,000 distinct CDR3 sequences, about 8.4% occurring once; the ten biggest clones make up around 16%. The sample consisted of CD8+ T cells not binding an NS4B(214-222) dextramer, sorted from PBMCs, taken around 15 days after the first yellow fever vaccination. The V and J genes are TRBV7-9 and TRBJ1-1, with 10 bases aligning to TRBD1. This receptor was obtained from a man aged 18 to 29 who received the YFV17D yellow fever vaccine. The CDR3 protein is CASSPGQGVIEAFF. DNA of the CDR3: TGTGCCAGCAGCCCCGGACAGGGGGTCATTGAAGCTTTCTTT.